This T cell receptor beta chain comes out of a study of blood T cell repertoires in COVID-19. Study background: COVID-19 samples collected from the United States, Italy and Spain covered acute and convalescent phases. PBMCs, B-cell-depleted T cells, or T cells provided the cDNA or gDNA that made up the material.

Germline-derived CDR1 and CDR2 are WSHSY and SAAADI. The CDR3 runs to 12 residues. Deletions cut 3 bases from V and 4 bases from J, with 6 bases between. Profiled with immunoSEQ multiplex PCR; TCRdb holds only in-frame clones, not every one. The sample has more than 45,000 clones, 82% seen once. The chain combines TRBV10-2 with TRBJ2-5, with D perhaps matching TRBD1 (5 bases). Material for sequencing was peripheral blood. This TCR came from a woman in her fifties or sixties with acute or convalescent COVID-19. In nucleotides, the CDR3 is TGCGCCAGCAGTGATAGGGGAGAGACCCAGTACTTC. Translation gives CASSDRGETQYF.